The T cell receptor (beta chain) under discussion was sequenced for a study of shared clonotypes between healthy human individuals. Comments on this clone: What it binds is unknown.

Regarding the study as a whole: It was expected that sequencing depth would affect clonotype sharing among donors.

Per the authors' pipeline: Junction-only immunoSEQ data arrived without quality scores, meaning filtering differed. Assay used: immunoSEQ multiplex PCR; TCRdb lists only in-frame clones, some missing. V and J calls and clone size are as listed in that table; D and trimming were resolved from the DNA. The repertoire holds more than 600,000 clones, with about 91% as singletons. CD8 cells regarded as naive lacked CD45RO, were positively chosen for CCR7, and omitted terminally differentiated effector memory CD45RA+ cells. The study drew all its donors from Caucasian adults living in Nashville, Tennessee. The CDR3 is 14 residues long. Germline loops: CDR1 SGHRS, CDR2 YFSETQ. Trimming took 4 bases from V and 7 from J; bases not matched to a gene: 7.

The origin of this receptor is a man between 25 and 39 years old in good health. The source material was naive CD8+ T cells sorted from blood. The chain links TRBV5-1 to TRBJ1-2; 10 nucleotides align to TRBD1. This chain's CDR3 is CASSPRQGAGGYTF. The CDR3 region has the DNA TGCGCCAGCAGCCCCAGACAGGGGGCCGGTGGCTACACCTTC. Based on the CDR3 plus reference TRBV5-1 and TRBJ1-2, the full variable domain is KAGVTQTPRYLIKTRGQQVTLSCSPISGHRSVSWYQQTPGQGLQFLFEYFSETQRNKGNFPGRFSGRQFSNSRSEMNVSTLELGDSALYLCASSPRQGAGGYTFGSGTRLTVV.